The text below deals with one T cell receptor (beta chain). Other DNA sequences from this sample encode an identical CDR3 as well. Germline-derived CDR1 and CDR2 are SGHRS and YFSETQ. V was pared by 3 bases and J by 1 base, with 8 bases between. The CDR3 loop spans 14 amino acids. The repertoire was sequenced with immunoSEQ multiplex PCR; TCRdb's copy has only in-frame clones and lacks some. The sample contains more than 100,000 clones, nearly 85% of which appear only once. The sample belongs to a study of blood T cell repertoires in COVID-19. In the study overall: From the United States, Italy and Spain came samples of acute and convalescent COVID-19.

The source is a human donor in a cohort sampled during active or convalescent COVID-19. The chain combines TRBV5-1 with TRBJ1-3, with a possible D match to TRBD1 (6 bases). Specimen: peripheral blood. CDR3 region: CASSSQGSGNTIYF. In DNA, the CDR3 is TGCGCCAGCAGCTCTCAGGGGTCTGGAAACACCATATATTTT.